This T cell receptor beta chain was retrieved from a study of blood T cell repertoires in COVID-19. Across the study: Spain, Italy and the United States supplied samples that represented acute and convalescent COVID-19.

V gave up 10 bases and J gave up 1 base, with 14 bases separating them. The CDR3 has 13 amino acids. In germline, CDR1 is LGHDT, CDR2 YNNKEL (reference sequence). In the original processing: Reference gene primer amplification yielded estimated nucleated cell counts. Clones were read by immunoSEQ multiplex PCR, and TCRdb kept only the in-frame ones, dropping some. That table gives V, J and clone size, and the DNA gave D and trimming. The sample records 45,000 to 55,000 clones, 90% being singletons. This clone was picked up a small number of times. The specimen sequenced was peripheral blood. The rearrangement joins TRBV3-1 (or the pseudogene TRBV3-2) to TRBJ2-7; no reliable D call. This receptor was obtained from a human donor in a cohort sampled during active COVID-19. As DNA, the CDR3 is TGTGCCACCAACCAGAGAGGTTCCTACGAGCAGTACTTC. Protein sequence: CATNQRGSYEQYF.